The 3 T cell receptor beta chains below all came from one sample that was sequenced in a study of long-term antiretroviral therapy in people with HIV. It was version v3.0 of the immunoSEQ assay that was run at survey level. Data came from immunoSEQ multiplex PCR; TCRdb stores just in-frame clones and leaves some out. Of over 15,000 clones detected, 81% appear once; the ten largest clones hold around 8.2%. Sequences were derived from unsorted PBMCs, sampled 0.3 years after starting antiretroviral therapy. The receptors shown here come from a man younger than 35 with HIV.

The V and J genes are TRBV9 and TRBJ1-1; D gene ambiguous. This CDR3 is built from 16 residues. The germline V gene has CDR1 SGDLS and CDR2 YYNGEE. Trimming stripped 4 bases from V and 3 bases from J, with 19 bases between. The CDR3 DNA sequence: TGTGCCAGCAGCCCCCGGGCCTCGTCTGGGGACACTGAAGCTTTCTTT. It yields the protein CASSPRASSGDTEAFF. Drawing the rest from reference TRBV9 and TRBJ1-1, the complete variable domain is DSGVTQTPKHLITATGQRVTLRCSPRSGDLSVYWYQQSLDQGLQFLIQYYNGEERAKGNILERFSAQQFPDLHSELNLSSLELGDSALYFCASSPRASSGDTEAFFGQGTRLTVV.

This clone came up a few times. The CDR3 sequence is CASSLTQGRSTGELFF. In nucleotides, the CDR3 is TGTGCCAGCAGCTTAACCCAAGGGAGGAGCACCGGGGAGCTGTTTTTT. This chain joins TRBV7-3 and TRBJ2-2; tentative D call: TRBD2 (6 bases). CDR3 length: 16 amino acids. Trimming left V 0 bases short and J 4 bases short, with 12 bases between. CDR1 and CDR2 (germline): SGHTA, FQGTGA.

V usage is TRBV6-5 and J usage is TRBJ1-1, with D tentatively TRBD1 (5 bases). Trimming cost V 7 bases and J 7 bases, with 10 bases left between them. This CDR3 contains 11 residues. The germline CDR1 and CDR2 sequences are MNHEY and SVGAGI. As DNA, the CDR3 is TGTGCCAGCAAGAAGGGGTTTGAAGCTTTCTTT. Amino acid sequence: CASKKGFEAFF.